The 9 T cell receptor beta chains listed next were all sequenced from one sample in a study of CD8+ T cells in alopecia areata. The treatment denotes: oral pan-JAK inhibitor, 5-10 mg twice daily. Reverse transcribed after extraction, RNA yielded cDNA as the sequencing template. Measured with immunoSEQ multiplex PCR; TCRdb has only the in-frame clones, and not every one. The sample holds roughly 180,000 clones, approximately 51% seen once. The specimen comprised CD8+ T cells sorted from blood, sampled around week 53, from a patient treated with tofacitinib. Source of these receptors: a human donor with alopecia areata.

The gene calls are TRBV2 and TRBJ1-1; the match to TRBD1 covers 9 bases. The CDR3 loop spans 13 amino acids. CDR1 is SNHLY, CDR2 FYNNEI, per germline. V gave up 6 bases and J gave up 6 bases; unmatched junction bases: 5. The CDR3 coding sequence is TGTGCCAGCAGAAGGACAGGGGAGTCTGAAGCTTTCTTT. This encodes CASRRTGESEAFF.

There are a few counts of this clone. The chain links TRBV29-1 to TRBJ2-7; D not resolved. Looked up from germline, CDR1 is SQVTM and CDR2 is ANQGSEA. CDR3 length: 12 residues. V was clipped by 4 bases and J by 1 base, with 8 bases between them. The CDR3 nucleotides read TGCAGCGTTGTGGGCAGTTCCTACGAGCAGTACTTC. Its protein is CSVVGSSYEQYF.

CDR3 DNA: TGTGCCAGCAGCCCCCGCCTGGACAGGGACACCGGGGAGCTGTTTTTT. This encodes CASSPRLDRDTGELFF. The J gene is TRBJ2-2, the V gene TRBV13; TRBD1 matches at 8 bases. V trimming: 5 bases; J trimming: 3 bases; junction bases outside the gene matches: 8. CDR3 length: 16 residues. Germline CDR1 is PRHDT and CDR2 is FYEKMQ (reference sequence).

V is TRBV5-1 and J is TRBJ1-5; D possibly corresponds to TRBD1 (5 bases). The CDR3 is made up of 17 amino acids. CDR1 SGHRS and CDR2 YFSETQ come from the germline V gene. V dropped 4 bases and J dropped 1 base, with 18 bases sitting between them. The CDR3 nucleotides read TGCGCCAGCAGCACGGGACCGCTCCGCGGGAGCAATCAGCCCCAGCATTTT. As protein: CASSTGPLRGSNQPQHF.

V is TRBV29-1 and J is TRBJ1-2; D not resolved. CDR3 length: 12 amino acids. Trimming removed 4 bases at V and 5 bases at J, with 11 bases between. Germline loops: CDR1 SQVTM, CDR2 ANQGSEA. In DNA form, the CDR3 reads TGCAGCGTTGTCCAGTCCGAATATGGCTACACCTTC. This sequence encodes CSVVQSEYGYTF. Combining the CDR3 with reference TRBV29-1 and TRBJ1-2 gives the whole variable domain SAVISQKPSRDICQRGTSLTIQCQVDSQVTMMFWYRQQPGQSLTLIATANQGSEATYESGFVIDKFPISRPNLTFSTLTVSNMSPEDSSIYLCSVVQSEYGYTFGSGTRLTVV.

This clone has just a few counts. The same CDR3 also results from other DNA sequences found in this sample. The V and J genes are TRBV5-1 and TRBJ2-3, with D unclear. V lost 0 bases and J 4 bases, leaving 3 bases between the germline ends. The CDR3 totals 12 residues. Germline CDR1 SGHRS, CDR2 YFSETQ. The CDR3 DNA sequence: TGCGCCAGCAGCTTGGTTCCAGATACGCAGTATTTT. Residues: CASSLVPDTQYF.

The gene calls are TRBV10-3 and TRBJ2-1, with 8 bases matching TRBD1. Losses at the gene ends were 6 bases for V and 7 bases for J; bases not matched to a gene: 11. Germline V gives CDR1 ENHRY, CDR2 SYGVKD. The CDR3 totals 15 residues. Here the CDR3 DNA reads TGTGCCATCAGAGAAGGACAGGGACGGGGGAATGAGCAGTTCTTC. Encoded protein: CAIREGQGRGNEQFF.

V is TRBV6-1 and J is TRBJ2-1; the match to TRBD1 covers 9 bases. The CDR3 runs to 15 residues. The germline V gene encodes CDR1 MNHNS and CDR2 SASEGT. V gave up 4 bases and J gave up 3 bases; unmatched junction bases: 4. The CDR3 region is CASSATGGYYNEQFF. In nucleotides, the CDR3 is TGTGCCAGCAGTGCGACAGGGGGTTACTACAATGAGCAGTTCTTC.

This chain connects TRBV19 to TRBJ1-1; the D is unclear. The length of the CDR3 is 15 residues. Germline V gives CDR1 LNHDA, CDR2 SQIVND (reference sequence). V gave up 4 bases and J gave up 0 bases, with 12 bases separating them. The CDR3 region has the DNA TGTGCCAGTAGTAGGGCAACGACAATGAACACTGAAGCTTTCTTT. Residues: CASSRATTMNTEAFF. The full variable domain, with the rest looked up from reference TRBV19 and TRBJ1-1, is DGGITQSPKYLFRKEGQNVTLSCEQNLNHDAMYWYRQDPGQGLRLIYYSQIVNDFQKGDIAEGYSVSREKKESFPLTVTSAQKNPTAFYLCASSRATTMNTEAFFGQGTRLTVV.